The subject of this entry is one T cell receptor (beta chain). Its antigen is not known. This sample was taken from a study of T cell responses to AZD1222 COVID-19 vaccine. Study-wide points: Mostly white British, mostly female donors; authors suggested clonal diversity may be underestimated. Only after the peak T cell response were repertoires sampled.

Profiled with immunoSEQ multiplex PCR; TCRdb holds only in-frame clones, not every one. This sample has some 140,000 clones, with 88% found just once. Trimming took 5 bases from V and 3 from J; bases not matched to a gene: 17. Germline values: CDR1 LNHDA, CDR2 SQIVND (reference sequence). The CDR3 is made up of 18 amino acids. Here the sequenced sample was peripheral blood, taken on day 0 of AZD1222 vaccination. The rearrangement links TRBV19 to TRBJ2-7, with 9 positions matching TRBD1. The sequence was obtained from an adult in good health. The CDR3 nucleotides are TGTGCCAGTAGTCCGTACTCGGGACAGGGTAGAGCTCGCTACGAGCAGTACTTC. As protein: CASSPYSGQGRARYEQYF.